This T cell receptor beta chain was captured in a study of blood T cell repertoires in COVID-19. Overall study: COVID-19 samples, acute and convalescent, were from the United States, Italy and Spain. Sample material is recorded as cDNA or gDNA derived from T cells, B-cell-depleted T cells, or PBMCs.

In the original processing: It was from reference gene primer amplification that nucleated cell counts were estimated. The protocol was immunoSEQ multiplex PCR, while the TCRdb copy is restricted to in-frame clones and leaves out a portion. V and J calls and clone size come straight from that table; D and trimming were deduced from the DNA. The table has about 140,000 clones, about 88% seen once. Germline V CDR1 and CDR2: SGDLS, YYNGEE. Germline trimming cut 0 bases from V and 7 bases from J; bases unmatched to any gene: 6. There are 15 residues in the CDR3. Specimen: peripheral blood. This sequence was found in a man over 45 with active or convalescent COVID-19. The chain combines TRBV9 with TRBJ1-2, with 10 bases identical to TRBD1. CDR3 in amino acids: CASSVARDRGGGYTF. In DNA form, the CDR3 reads TGTGCCAGCAGCGTAGCTAGGGACAGGGGAGGTGGCTACACCTTC.